In its sample, the clone carrying this T cell receptor beta chain was seen a few times. Trimming cost V 0 bases and J 0 bases, with 9 bases left between them. The CDR3 totals 15 residues. Germline values: CDR1 SGHRS, CDR2 YFSETQ. The table came from immunoSEQ multiplex PCR; TCRdb's copy has only in-frame clones and leaves some out. Counted here are 12,000 or so clones, around three fifths occurring once; the ten biggest clones make up 6.8%. The entry originates in a study of neoadjuvant anti-PD-1 for oral cavity cancer. Here the sequenced sample was tumor tissue, taken before nivolumab (anti-PD-1) treatment. V usage is TRBV5-1 and J usage is TRBJ1-1; a possible D gene is TRBD1 (6 bases). The clonotype originates from a person between 35 and 79 years old with oral cavity squamous cell carcinoma. The donor label of this sample is uncertain. The CDR3 region has the DNA TGCGCCAGCAGCTTGGCCGGGGGCCTGAACACTGAAGCTTTCTTT. Protein: CASSLAGGLNTEAFF.